This TCR beta chain is from a study of T-cell memory formation after mild COVID-19 (dated by TCRdb to the early 2020s). Regarding the complete study: TCR sequence clusters from the two donors were found to be largely donor specific. In a couple of donors, T-cell clones that expanded and contracted after mild COVID-19 were tracked by sequencing TCRalpha and TCRbeta repertoires over time. Two young, previously healthy adult volunteers, one female and one male, were included in the cohort.

V sheds 6 bases and J sheds 9 bases, leaving 12 bases between their ends. Via the germline V gene, CDR1 is MNHEY and CDR2 SVGAGI. Counted from cysteine to phenylalanine, this CDR3 has 12 amino acids. The only DNA kept is the CDR3, 36 bases in frame from the first base. This clonotype was seen more than once but under ten times. Its antigen remains unidentified. Base-call qualities are not available, and no considerably larger clone is one nucleotide away. Ficoll-Paque density gradient centrifugation was used to isolate PBMCs. Study-level results and caveats: Whether the second-wave clones peaking on day 37 were SARS-CoV-2 specific was not confirmed. Only two mild cases were covered in the study, and larger cohorts including severe cases with pre-infection samples were considered necessary. From day 15 to 85, contracting clones showed balanced CD4/CD8 phenotypes, whereas a second wave of clones that expanded from day 15 to 37 leaned towards CD4+. Contracting CD4+ clones were located mainly in the CM and EM memory subsets, whereas CD8+ clones were found to be enriched in EMRA. Some responding clones were found in pre-infection memory, which suggests that pre-existing cross-reactive memory T cells took part in the SARS-CoV-2 response.

TCRdb records Illumina NovaSeq 6000 as the sequencer. cDNA libraries for TCRalpha and TCRbeta were prepared by 5'RACE using constant-segment primers, with sample barcodes and unique molecular identifiers added. RNA was extracted from every sample with Trizol reagent. Amplification of the libraries took two PCR steps, and the second step added a second sample barcode plus Illumina TruSeq adapters. The libraries were sequenced on an Illumina NovaSeq using 2 x 150 bp paired-end reads. The study's own analysis went as follows. The reads were demultiplexed and collapsed into UMI-guided consensus sequences using migec v1.2.7. Using mixcr v2.1.11, the UMI consensuses were aligned to TRA and TRB V and J templates and assembled into clonotypes. Expanded or contracted clonotypes were those called significant by both edgeR and NoisET, with noise models trained on biological replicates. edgeR calls used a false discovery rate-adjusted p below 0.01 and a log2 fold-change threshold of 1. As an exploratory analysis of dynamics, PCA with hierarchical clustering was applied to max-normalized trajectories of the 1000 most abundant clonotypes. Each responding clone was given a CD4 or CD8 phenotype based on the CD4+ and CD8+ repertoires, which had been sequenced separately. TCRdb trimmed the raw reads at Q25, called clones with MiXCR and kept productive beta chains. Duplicate CDR3 protein sequences are folded into a single record with the most common DNA and genes. These V and J calls rely on TCRdb rather than the paper's analysis. This sample has around 510,000 distinct CDR3 sequences in its table, and less than 25% of those were observed once. Of the sample, under 8.5% is held by the ten largest clones.

The source of this sequence is an adult woman who had mild COVID-19 (a few samples of this study predate the infection). The sample titles of this study are shuffled in the database, so cell type and time point are left out; the donor was told from shared clones. Here the chain combines TRBV6-5 and TRBJ1-5; there is no confident call for the D gene. The sample comprised PBMCs or a T cell subset sorted from them (not recorded which). The nucleotides read TGTGCCAGCAGGACACCTGAAGGGCCCCAGCATTTT. It is translated as CASRTPEGPQHF.